Below are 5 T cell receptor beta chains sequenced from a single sample in a study of T cells in Graves' hyperthyroidism and ophthalmopathy. Amplification of TCR beta CDR3 regions used RNA as the template. When the TCR CDR3 underwent first-round RT-PCR, the HTBI primer set was used. Using its own MiXCR run on the multiplex PCR reads, TCRdb lists one record per CDR3 protein. The sample records under 350,000 distinct CDR3 sequences, roughly 20% being singletons. Material: blood. The source is a woman aged 50 to 60 with Graves' hyperthyroidism.

In this sample, this clonotype turned up many times. J is TRBJ2-1 and V is TRBV18; 9 positions agree with TRBD2. The V gene end was trimmed by 4 bases and the J gene end by 3 bases; junction bases not matched to a gene: 16. The CDR3 is made up of 19 amino acids. Germline-derived CDR1 and CDR2 are KGHSH and LQKENI. CDR3 region: CASSLDKPTSGKDYNEQFF. DNA of the CDR3: TGTGCCAGCTCACTTGACAAACCGACTAGCGGTAAAGACTACAATGAGCAGTTCTTC.

The V and J genes are TRBV5-5 and TRBJ1-4; D perhaps matches TRBD1 (6 bases). Trimming took off 0 bases at V and 7 bases at J, with 13 bases between the two ends. The CDR3 has 15 amino acids. The germline CDR1 and CDR2 sequences are SGHKS and YYEKEE (reference sequence). The DNA of the CDR3 is TGTGCCAGCAGCTTGGCCGGGGGGGCCGCTGAAAAACTGTTTTTT. Protein sequence: CASSLAGGAAEKLFF.

This chain links TRBV20-1 with TRBJ2-7, with D tentatively TRBD2 (6 bases). With 4 bases removed from V and 7 bases from J, the gap between germline ends came to 14 bases. Germline CDR1 and CDR2: DFQATT and SNEGSKA (reference sequence). This CDR3 comprises 12 residues. The CDR3 loop reads CSAIEPAGEQYF. CDR3 in DNA: TGCAGTGCTATAGAGCCCGCGGGGGAGCAGTACTTC.

This clonotype was seen many times. The rearrangement links TRBV11-1 to TRBJ1-1; 8 nucleotides match TRBD1. There are 16 residues in the CDR3. CDR1 is SGHAT, CDR2 FQDESV, per germline (reference sequence). The V segment lost 4 bases and the J segment 0 bases; nucleotides outside the gene matches: 7. The chain's CDR3 is CASSYWTGSMNTEAFF. The CDR3, as DNA: TGTGCCAGCAGCTATTGGACAGGGTCCATGAACACTGAAGCTTTCTTT. Supplemented by reference TRBV11-1 and TRBJ1-1, the full variable domain reads EAEVAQSPRYKITEKSQAVAFWCDPISGHATLYWYRQILGQGPELLVQFQDESVVDDSQLPKDRFSAERLKGVDSTLKIQPAELGDSAMYLCASSYWTGSMNTEAFFGQGTRLTVV.

This clonotype has a handful of counts. The V call is TRBV6-1, the J call TRBJ2-1, with D hard to call. In germline, CDR1 is MNHNS, CDR2 SASEGT. There are 13 residues in the CDR3. V was shortened by 1 base and J by 8 bases, with 9 bases between the two germline ends. In DNA form, the CDR3 reads TGTGCCAGCAGTGAAGGGTTGGCGGATGAGCAGTTCTTC. This gives the protein CASSEGLADEQFF.